Sequencing of this T cell receptor (beta chain) was carried out in a study of CD4 T cells in relation to SARS-CoV-2 and coronaviruses. Across the study: TCR beta CDR3s were sequenced after roughly 10-day antigen culture of PBMCs.

Sequencing was performed with immunoSEQ multiplex PCR; in TCRdb, only in-frame clones are kept and a portion is missing. The table shows about 18,000 clones, with 78% occurring only once. Before the COVID-19 pandemic, during about 2011-2019, CD4+ T cells were taken from unexposed donors. Isolation of CD4+ T cells took place after roughly nine days in culture. Unexposed-donor CD4+ T cells were probed with SARS-CoV-2 S/N and four cold-coronavirus spikes, cells permitting. Fresh IL-2 medium replaced half the medium on days 3 and 7. The CDR3 covers 19 residues. Germline CDR1 and CDR2: LGHDT and YNNKEL (reference sequence). The V gene lost 4 bases and the J gene lost 5 bases, with 28 bases spanning the gap. To note about this clone: Its antigen is not identified.

Study-wide results and limits: Samples before the pandemic and after infection were not matched within any donor.

The receptor comes from a human donor in good health. This sequence joins TRBV3-1 (or the pseudogene TRBV3-2) and TRBJ2-3; maybe TRBD1 (9 bases). Sequencing was carried out using CD4+ T cells from PBMCs, cultured in vitro. CDR3 DNA sequence: TGTGCCAGCAGCCGGCGACAGGGGGGTTTAGCGGGAATTCTAGATACGCAGTATTTT. As protein: CASSRRQGGLAGILDTQYF.